This T cell receptor (beta chain) was identified during a study of blood T cell repertoires in COVID-19 (dated by TCRdb to the early 2020s). Concerning the study at large: The collaborator samples originated in the United States, Italy and Spain and spanned the acute and convalescent phases of COVID-19. Subjects who had been exposed to COVID-19, were actively infected with it, or had recovered from it provided the deeply sampled blood TCRbeta repertoires that made up the dataset. Samples were obtained from the ongoing ImmuneRACE study (first 160 participants) and from 1,000 to 1,500 subjects provided by 6 global collaborators. The sample metadata nearly always contained a de-identified subject ID, COVID-19 status, age in years and sex. The repertoires were released in a freely available public database intended as a resource for research on the immune response to SARS-CoV-2. Where available, HLA class I and class II types were taken from metadata supplied by the sample provider and were not determined by assay-based typing. The prospective study material was composed of cDNA or gDNA derived from T cells, B-cell-depleted T cells, or PBMCs. The paper's findings and limits, for the study overall: Clinical and demographic metadata were provided uncurated, with the amount varying by source and participant.

TCRbeta CDR3 regions were amplified from genomic DNA by means of the immunoSEQ Assay, a bias-controlled multiplex PCR. Processing in the source paper ran as follows. Within the assay, amplification of reference gene primers was used to estimate how many nucleated cells each sample contained. To quantify the absolute abundance of each unique TCRbeta CDR3 rearrangement, sequence reads were collapsed and filtered. For each sample, productive Simpson clonality was calculated by taking the square root of Simpson's diversity index across productive rearrangements. This is the immuneACCESS table as TCRdb keeps it, with only in-frame sequences that have V and J called. A part of the clones is gone; compared with another copy, unresolved V genes explain less than half, and the rest is unexplained. The V and J calls and clone size come from that table; D and trimming were worked out from the DNA. The sample table records 80,000 to 95,000 clones; approximately 77% of these occur just once. Around 10% of the sample is in the top ten clones.

Of note for this clone: The clone's antigen remains unknown. Base qualities are missing; no much larger clone stands one base away.

The collaborating institutions used their own protocols to collect whole blood in K2EDTA tubes. For TCRbeta analysis, collaborators shipped samples in one of three forms: frozen whole blood, isolated PBMCs, or DNA extracted from either of those sample types. From a lookup of the germline V gene, CDR1 and CDR2 are SQVTM and ANQGSEA. There are 15 amino acids in the CDR3, from cysteine to phenylalanine inclusive. This entry keeps only the CDR3 DNA: 45 bases, framed from base 1. Trimming at the junction amounts to 3 bases on V and 4 bases on J, and the germline ends lie 16 bases apart. The chain is made from TRBV29-1 and TRBJ1-5; the D gene cannot be resolved reliably. This receptor was identified in a woman aged 80 or older with acute or convalescent COVID-19. Sample: peripheral blood. The CDR3 is CSVDFCQVWNQPQHF. The nucleotide sequence reads TGCAGCGTTGACTTTTGCCAGGTTTGGAATCAGCCCCAGCATTTT.